This T cell receptor (beta chain) comes out of a study of T-cell memory formation after mild COVID-19. Study details: TCR clusters largely stayed donor specific. Study observations and caveats: What remained unconfirmed was the SARS-CoV-2 specificity of second-wave clones peaking on day 37. Pre-infection memory contained some responding clones, which suggested that cross-reactive memory had joined.

V dropped 2 bases and J dropped 2 bases, with 8 bases sitting between them. CDR1 is KGHSH and CDR2 is LQKENI in the germline V gene. This CDR3 region has 14 residues. Concerning this clonotype: The antigen remains undetermined.

cDNA libraries for TCR alpha and TCR beta, carrying sample barcodes and UMIs, came from 5'RACE with constant-segment primers. TCRdb itself ran the 5' RACE reads through MiXCR, one entry per CDR3 protein. The sample shows about 250,000 distinct CDR3 sequences, 18% of them seen only once. This clonotype was sampled from a man aged 18 to 35 who had mild COVID-19 (a few samples of this study predate the infection). Cell type and time point are not known. Sequenced input: PBMCs or a T cell subset sorted from them (not recorded which). This sequence joins TRBV18 and TRBJ2-3; D remains unclear. CDR3 protein: CASSPSISTDTQYF. The CDR3 bases are TGTGCCAGCTCACCATCAATTTCCACAGATACGCAGTATTTT.